This T cell receptor beta chain was documented in a study of early T cells in non-severe SARS-CoV-2 infection. Overall study results and limits: The study's VDJdb matching favored anti-spike CD8 responses and missed private and CD4 specificities.

The germline gives CDR1 GTSNPN, CDR2 SVGIG (reference sequence). The CDR3 extends over 16 amino acids. Trimming took 2 bases from V and 0 from J, leaving 14 bases between them. The TCR library protocol attached unique molecular identifiers to the individual cDNA molecules. TCRdb fed the 5' RACE reads into MiXCR, producing one record per CDR3 protein. The sample includes about 35,000 distinct CDR3 sequences, 5.5% to 7% of them seen just once. There are many counts of this clonotype. Its antigen is not known. This sequence joins TRBV30 and TRBJ1-3; weak D call: TRBD1 (5 bases). The source material was whole blood, sampled at baseline. The receptor comes from an adult who was a healthcare worker with PCR-confirmed SARS-CoV-2 infection or an uninfected control (not recorded which). The CDR3 DNA follows: TGTGCCTGGAGTCGAGGGGCCACTCTCTCTGGAAACACCATATATTTT. Encoded protein: CAWSRGATLSGNTIYF.